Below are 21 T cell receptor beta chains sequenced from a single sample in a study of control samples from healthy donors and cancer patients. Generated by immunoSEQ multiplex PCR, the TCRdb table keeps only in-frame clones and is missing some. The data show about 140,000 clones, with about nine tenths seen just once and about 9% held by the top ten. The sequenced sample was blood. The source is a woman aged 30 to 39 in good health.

Written as DNA, the CDR3 is TGTGCCAGCAGCTTATTGGTCGGGCCAAATTCACCCCTCCACTTT. Amino acids: CASSLLVGPNSPLHF. J is TRBJ1-6 and V is TRBV7-9; D is unclear. The length of the CDR3 is 15 residues. Trimming stripped 2 bases from V and 7 bases from J, with 12 bases between. Germline CDR1 is SEHNR and CDR2 is FQNEAQ (reference sequence).

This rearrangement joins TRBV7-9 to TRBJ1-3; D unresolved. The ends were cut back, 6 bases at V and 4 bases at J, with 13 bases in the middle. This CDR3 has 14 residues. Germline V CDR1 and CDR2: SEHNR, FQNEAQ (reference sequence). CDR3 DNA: TGTGCCAGCAGTTCCGGGCAGGACGGAAACACCATATATTTT. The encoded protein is CASSSGQDGNTIYF.

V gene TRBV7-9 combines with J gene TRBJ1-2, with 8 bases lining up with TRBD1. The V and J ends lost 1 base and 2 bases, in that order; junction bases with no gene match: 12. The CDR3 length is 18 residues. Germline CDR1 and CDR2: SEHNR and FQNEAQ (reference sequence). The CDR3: CASSLGQGGQARNYGYTF. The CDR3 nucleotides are TGTGCCAGCAGCTTAGGTCAAGGGGGACAGGCGAGGAACTATGGCTACACCTTC.

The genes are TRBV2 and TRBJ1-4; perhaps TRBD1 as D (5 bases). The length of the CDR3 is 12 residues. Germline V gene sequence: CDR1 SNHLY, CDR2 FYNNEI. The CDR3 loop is CAAGTANEKLFF. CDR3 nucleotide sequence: TGTGCGGCCGGGACCGCTAATGAAAAACTGTTTTTT.

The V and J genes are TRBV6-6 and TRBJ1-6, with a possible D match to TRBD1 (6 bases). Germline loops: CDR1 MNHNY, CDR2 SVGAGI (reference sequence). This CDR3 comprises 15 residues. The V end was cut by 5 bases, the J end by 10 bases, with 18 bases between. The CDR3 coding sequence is TGTGCCAGCAGTCCCTTCCGCGTGGACAGCTCACCCCTCCACTTT. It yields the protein CASSPFRVDSSPLHF.

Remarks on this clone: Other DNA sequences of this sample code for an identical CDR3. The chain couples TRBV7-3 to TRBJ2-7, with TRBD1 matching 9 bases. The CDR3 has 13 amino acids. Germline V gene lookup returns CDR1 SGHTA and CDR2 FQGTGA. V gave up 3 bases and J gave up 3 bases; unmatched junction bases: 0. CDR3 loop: CASSLTGGYEQYF. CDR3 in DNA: TGTGCCAGCAGCTTGACAGGGGGCTACGAGCAGTACTTC.

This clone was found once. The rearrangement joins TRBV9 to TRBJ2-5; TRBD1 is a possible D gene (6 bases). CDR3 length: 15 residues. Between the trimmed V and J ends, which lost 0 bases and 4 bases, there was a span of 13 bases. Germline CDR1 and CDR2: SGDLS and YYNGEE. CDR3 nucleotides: TGTGCCAGCAGCGTAGGGACAGTACGGGGAGAGACCCAGTACTTC. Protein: CASSVGTVRGETQYF.

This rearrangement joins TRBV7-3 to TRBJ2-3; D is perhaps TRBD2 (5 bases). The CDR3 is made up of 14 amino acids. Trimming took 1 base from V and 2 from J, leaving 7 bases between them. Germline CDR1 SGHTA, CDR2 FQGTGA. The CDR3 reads CASSLNGVTDTQYF. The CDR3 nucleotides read TGTGCCAGCAGCTTAAACGGGGTCACAGATACGCAGTATTTT.

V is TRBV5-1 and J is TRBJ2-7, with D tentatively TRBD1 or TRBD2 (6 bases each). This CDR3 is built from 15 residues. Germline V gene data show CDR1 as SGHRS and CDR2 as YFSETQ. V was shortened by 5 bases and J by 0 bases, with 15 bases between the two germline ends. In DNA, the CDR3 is TGCGCCAGCAGACGGGGGCCTGATAGCTCCTACGAGCAGTACTTC. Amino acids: CASRRGPDSSYEQYF.

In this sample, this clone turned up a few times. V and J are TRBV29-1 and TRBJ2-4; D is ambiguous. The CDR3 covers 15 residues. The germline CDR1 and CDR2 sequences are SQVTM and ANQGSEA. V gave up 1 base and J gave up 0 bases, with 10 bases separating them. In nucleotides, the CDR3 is TGCAGCGTTGAAGTTCCGGCTCTAGCCAAAAACATTCAGTACTTC. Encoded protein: CSVEVPALAKNIQYF.

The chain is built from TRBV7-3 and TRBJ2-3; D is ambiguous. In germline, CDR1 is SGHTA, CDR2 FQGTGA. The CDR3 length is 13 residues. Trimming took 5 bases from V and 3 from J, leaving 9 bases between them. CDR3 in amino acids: CASSLSWTDTQYF. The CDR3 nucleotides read TGTGCCAGCAGCCTTTCTTGGACAGATACGCAGTATTTT.

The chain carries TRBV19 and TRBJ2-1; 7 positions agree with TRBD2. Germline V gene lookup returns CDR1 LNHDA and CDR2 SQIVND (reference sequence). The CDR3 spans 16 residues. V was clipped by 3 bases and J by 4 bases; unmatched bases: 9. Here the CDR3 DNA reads TGTGCCAGTAGTATGGTATCTAGCGGAGTATACAATGAGCAGTTCTTC. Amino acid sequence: CASSMVSSGVYNEQFF.

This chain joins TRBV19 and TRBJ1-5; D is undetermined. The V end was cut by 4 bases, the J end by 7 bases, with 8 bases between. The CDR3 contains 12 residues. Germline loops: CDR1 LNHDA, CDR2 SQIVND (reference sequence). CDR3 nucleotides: TGTGCCAGTAGTAGTAAGGCACAGCCCCAGCATTTT. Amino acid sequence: CASSSKAQPQHF. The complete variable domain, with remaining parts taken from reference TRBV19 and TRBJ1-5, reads DGGITQSPKYLFRKEGQNVTLSCEQNLNHDAMYWYRQDPGQGLRLIYYSQIVNDFQKGDIAEGYSVSREKKESFPLTVTSAQKNPTAFYLCASSSKAQPQHFGDGTRLSIL.

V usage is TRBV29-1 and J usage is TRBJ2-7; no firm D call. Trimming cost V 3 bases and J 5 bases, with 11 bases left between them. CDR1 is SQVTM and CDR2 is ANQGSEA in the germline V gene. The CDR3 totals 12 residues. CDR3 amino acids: CSVDAGVHEQYF. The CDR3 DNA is TGCAGCGTTGATGCTGGGGTCCACGAGCAGTACTTC.

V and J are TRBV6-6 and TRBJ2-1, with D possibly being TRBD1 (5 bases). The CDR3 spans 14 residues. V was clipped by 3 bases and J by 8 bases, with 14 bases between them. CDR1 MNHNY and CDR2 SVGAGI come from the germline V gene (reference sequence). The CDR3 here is CASSYGRWGDEQFF. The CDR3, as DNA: TGTGCCAGCAGTTATGGTAGATGGGGCGATGAGCAGTTCTTC.

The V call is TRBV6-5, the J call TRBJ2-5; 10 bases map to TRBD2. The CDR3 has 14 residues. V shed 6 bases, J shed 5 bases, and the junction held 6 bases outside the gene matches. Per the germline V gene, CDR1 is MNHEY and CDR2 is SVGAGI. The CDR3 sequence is CASRLAGGGETQYF. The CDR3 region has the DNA TGTGCCAGCAGATTAGCGGGAGGTGGGGAGACCCAGTACTTC.

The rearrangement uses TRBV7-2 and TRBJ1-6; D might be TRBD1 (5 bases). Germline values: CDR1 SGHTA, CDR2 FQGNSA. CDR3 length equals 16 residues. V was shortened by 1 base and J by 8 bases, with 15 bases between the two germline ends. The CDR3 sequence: CASSLVQGGAYSPLHF. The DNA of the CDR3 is TGTGCCAGCAGCTTAGTCCAGGGAGGGGCTTATTCACCCCTCCACTTT. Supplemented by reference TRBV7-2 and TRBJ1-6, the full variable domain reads GAGVSQSPSNKVTEKGKDVELRCDPISGHTALYWYRQSLGQGLEFLIYFQGNSAPDKSGLPSDRFSAERTGGSVSTLTIQRTQQEDSAVYLCASSLVQGGAYSPLHFGNGTRLTVT.

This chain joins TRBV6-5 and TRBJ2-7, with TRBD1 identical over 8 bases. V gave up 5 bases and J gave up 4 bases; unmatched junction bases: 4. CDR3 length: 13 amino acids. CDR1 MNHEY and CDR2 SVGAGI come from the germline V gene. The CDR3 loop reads CASSQDRVYEQYF. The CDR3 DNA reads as TGTGCCAGCAGTCAGGACAGGGTATACGAGCAGTACTTC.

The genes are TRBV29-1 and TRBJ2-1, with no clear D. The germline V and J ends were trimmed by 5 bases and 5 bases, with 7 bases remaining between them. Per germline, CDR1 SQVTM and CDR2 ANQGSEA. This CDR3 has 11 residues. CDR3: CSVNGDNEQFF. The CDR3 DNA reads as TGCAGCGTTAACGGAGACAATGAGCAGTTCTTC.

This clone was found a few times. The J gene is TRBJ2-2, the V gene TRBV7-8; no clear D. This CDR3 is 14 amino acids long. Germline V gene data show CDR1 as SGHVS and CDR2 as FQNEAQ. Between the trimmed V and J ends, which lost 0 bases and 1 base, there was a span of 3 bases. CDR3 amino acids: CASSLARNTGELFF. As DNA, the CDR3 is TGTGCCAGCAGCTTAGCCAGGAACACCGGGGAGCTGTTTTTT.

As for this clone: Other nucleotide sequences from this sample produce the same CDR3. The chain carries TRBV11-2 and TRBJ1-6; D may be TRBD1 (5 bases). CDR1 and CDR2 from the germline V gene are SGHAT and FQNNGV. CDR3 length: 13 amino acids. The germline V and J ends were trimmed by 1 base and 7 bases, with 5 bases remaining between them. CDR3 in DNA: TGTGCCAGCAGCTTAGGGGGGAATTCACCCCTCCACTTT. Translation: CASSLGGNSPLHF.